This T cell receptor (beta chain) was recorded in a study of cutaneous CD30+ T cell lymphoproliferative disorder and hepatitis E (dated by TCRdb to the late 2010s). Concerning this clone itself: The antigen this receptor binds is unknown. No base quality values were provided; no much bigger clone lies one nucleotide off.

The CDR3 starts with the cysteine, ends with the phenylalanine, and has 19 residues. Only CDR3 DNA remains: 57 bases, in frame from the first base. Here V drops 2 bases and J drops 4 bases, and the junction holds 13 bases not matched to any gene. Reading the germline V gene (reference sequence) gives CDR1 SEHNR and CDR2 FQNEAQ. Libraries were constructed by the immunoSEQ multiplex PCR assay. Held by TCRdb, this immuneACCESS table contains in-frame sequences only and omits some clones. Under half of the omission traces to an unresolved V gene where checked; the cause of the rest is unknown. The sample yields 6,500 to 9,500 clones; roughly 70% were counted once. The top ten hold more than 0.9% of the sample.

This chain joins TRBV7-9 to TRBJ2-3; TRBD2 fits 12 bases in the junction. This TCR was sampled from a human donor with a cutaneous T cell lymphoproliferative disorder associated with hepatitis E virus. Specimen: blood. For the CDR3, the sequence is CASSLYGTTSGRGADTQYF. In nucleotide form, the sequence is TGTGCCAGCAGCTTATATGGGACGACTAGCGGGAGAGGCGCAGATACGCAGTATTTT.